The 11 T cell receptor beta chains listed next were all sequenced from one sample in a study of identical twins. TCRdb reprocessed the 5' RACE reads via MiXCR and lists one record per CDR3 protein. The table lists about 280,000 distinct CDR3 sequences, about 8.1% of them singletons. This sample also belongs to another study, concerning yellow fever vaccine responses in identical twins.

Source material: memory (CD45RO+) T cells sorted from blood. Receptors originate from a woman between 18 and 30 years old in good health.

This clonotype came up a few times. The CDR3 bases are TGTGCCAGCAGGGGGACGGCCTATGGCTACACCTTC. This sequence encodes CASRGTAYGYTF. The chain employs TRBV21-1 and TRBJ1-2. TRBV21-1 counts as a pseudogene. CDR3 length: 12 amino acids.

This sequence joins TRBV21-1 and TRBJ2-4. TRBV21-1 is tagged as a pseudogene. The CDR3 is 16 amino acids. The CDR3 loop is CASSKARWLAKNIQYF. The CDR3, as DNA: TGTGCCAGCAGCAAAGCTCGATGGTTGGCCAAAAACATTCAGTACTTC.

This clonotype has ten or more counts. This sequence joins TRBV5-5 and TRBJ2-5; D is unresolved. V was clipped by 6 bases and J by 3 bases, with 15 bases between them. The CDR3 covers 14 residues. Germline CDR1 is SGHKS and CDR2 is YYEKEE (reference sequence). The chain's CDR3 is CASNLGTVEETQYF. CDR3 DNA: TGTGCCAGCAACCTGGGAACAGTCGAAGAGACCCAGTACTTC. The entire variable domain, with the rest obtained from reference TRBV5-5 and TRBJ2-5, is as follows: DAGVTQSPTHLIKTRGQQVTLRCSPISGHKSVSWYQQVLGQGPQFIFQYYEKEERGRGNFPDRFSARQFPNYSSELNVNALLLGDSALYLCASNLGTVEETQYFGPGTRLLVL.

This clonotype was seen at least ten times. The V call is TRBV5-1, the J call TRBJ1-4; no clear D gene. Germline V gene lookup returns CDR1 SGHRS and CDR2 YFSETQ. The CDR3 is 13 residues long. Trimming cost V 0 bases and J 4 bases, with 4 bases left between them. The CDR3 sequence is CASSLDYNEKLFF. CDR3 nucleotides: TGCGCCAGCAGCTTGGACTATAATGAAAAACTGTTTTTT.

A few counts support this clonotype. The CDR3 DNA is TGTGCCAGCAGACCCAGCGGGGGAGGCAATGAGCAGTTCTTC. It is translated as CASRPSGGGNEQFF. This chain links TRBV7-9 with TRBJ2-1, with 8 nucleotides matching TRBD2. Germline lookup yields CDR1 SEHNR and CDR2 FQNEAQ (reference sequence). J lost 6 bases, V lost 6 bases, and 7 bases had no gene match. There are 14 residues in the CDR3.

The J gene is TRBJ2-7, the V gene TRBV28; TRBD1 or TRBD2 may be the D gene (5 bases each). V was pared by 6 bases and J by 0 bases, with 12 bases between. This CDR3 is built from 14 residues. Looked up from germline, CDR1 is MDHEN and CDR2 is SYDVKM. The CDR3 region has the DNA TGTGCCAGCAGCAGGGACGTAAGCTCCTACGAGCAGTACGTC. Protein product: CASSRDVSSYEQYV.

This clonotype was observed a few times. The V call is TRBV3-1, the J call TRBJ2-4; weak D call: TRBD1 (6 bases). With 4 bases removed from V and 3 bases from J, the gap between germline ends came to 16 bases. Germline V CDR1 and CDR2: LGHDT, YNNKEL (reference sequence). The CDR3 covers 16 residues. Here the CDR3 reads CASSPHPGQNKNIQYF. The CDR3 DNA follows: TGTGCCAGCAGCCCCCACCCCGGACAGAACAAAAACATTCAGTACTTC.

This clonotype turned up a few times. This chain joins TRBV6-1 and TRBJ1-5; D unresolved. The CDR3 extends over 14 amino acids. V gave up 1 base and J gave up 7 bases, with 11 bases separating them. The germline V gene has CDR1 MNHNS and CDR2 SASEGT. The chain's CDR3 is CASSEGGGRQPQHF. Here the CDR3 DNA reads TGTGCCAGCAGTGAAGGGGGTGGTCGGCAGCCCCAGCATTTT.

The V call is TRBV11-2, the J call TRBJ1-3, with 10 nucleotides matching TRBD1. Germline V gene lookup returns CDR1 SGHAT and CDR2 FQNNGV. The ends lost 2 bases at V and 2 bases at J; junction bases unmatched: 6. The CDR3 length is 17 residues. The CDR3 DNA reads as TGTGCCAGCAGCTTACGGGGACAGGGGAAAGCTGGAAACACCATATATTTT. Amino acid sequence: CASSLRGQGKAGNTIYF.

At least ten counts were recorded for this clonotype. This sequence joins TRBV7-9 and TRBJ2-2; no definite D call. Trimming removed 5 bases at V and 8 bases at J, with 6 bases between. This CDR3 contains 11 residues. CDR1 SEHNR and CDR2 FQNEAQ come from the germline V gene (reference sequence). The CDR3 nucleotides are TGTGCCAGCAGCCGCGTTGGGGAGCTGTTTTTT. The encoded protein is CASSRVGELFF.

This clonotype was seen at least ten times. The CDR3 DNA sequence: TGCAGTGCCAGGGGGACTAGCGGGGGAAACTACAATGAGCAGTTCTTC. Encoded protein: CSARGTSGGNYNEQFF. This chain connects TRBV20-1 to TRBJ2-1; 14 nucleotides match TRBD2. The trim removed 6 bases at V and 3 bases at J, leaving 7 bases unmatched. The V gene's germline CDR1 is DFQATT and CDR2 SNEGSKA (reference sequence). This CDR3 region has 16 residues.